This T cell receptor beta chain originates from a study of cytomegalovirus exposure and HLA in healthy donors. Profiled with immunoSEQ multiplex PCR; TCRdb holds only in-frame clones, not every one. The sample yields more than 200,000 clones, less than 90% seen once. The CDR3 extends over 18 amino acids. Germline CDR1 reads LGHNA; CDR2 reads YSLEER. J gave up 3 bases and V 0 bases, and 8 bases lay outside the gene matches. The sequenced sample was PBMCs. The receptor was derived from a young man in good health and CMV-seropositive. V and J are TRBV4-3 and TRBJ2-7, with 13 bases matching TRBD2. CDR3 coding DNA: TGCGCCAGCAGCCAAGATTTCGGACTAGCGGGAGTCTTCTACGAGCAGTACTTC. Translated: CASSQDFGLAGVFYEQYF.